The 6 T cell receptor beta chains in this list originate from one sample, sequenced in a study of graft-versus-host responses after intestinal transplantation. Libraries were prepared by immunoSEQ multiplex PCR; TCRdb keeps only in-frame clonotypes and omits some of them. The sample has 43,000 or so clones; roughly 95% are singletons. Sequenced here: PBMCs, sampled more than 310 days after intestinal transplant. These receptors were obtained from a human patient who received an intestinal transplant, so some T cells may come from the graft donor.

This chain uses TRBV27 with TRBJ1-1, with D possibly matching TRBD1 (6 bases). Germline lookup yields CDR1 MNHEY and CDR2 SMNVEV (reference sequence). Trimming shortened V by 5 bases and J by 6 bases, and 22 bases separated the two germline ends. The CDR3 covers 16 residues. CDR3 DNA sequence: TGTGCCAGCAGTCCCAGGAGGAGAGGGGGGGTTGCTGAAGCTTTCTTT. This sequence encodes CASSPRRRGGVAEAFF.

The CDR3 protein is CAISQTSGRPVSGELFF. The CDR3 nucleotides read TGTGCCATCAGTCAGACTAGCGGGAGGCCTGTGTCCGGGGAGCTGTTTTTT. The J gene is TRBJ2-2, the V gene TRBV10-3; 13 bases agree with TRBD2. This CDR3 is 17 amino acids long. Looked up from germline, CDR1 is ENHRY and CDR2 is SYGVKD. J lost 6 bases, V lost 5 bases, and 9 bases had no gene match.

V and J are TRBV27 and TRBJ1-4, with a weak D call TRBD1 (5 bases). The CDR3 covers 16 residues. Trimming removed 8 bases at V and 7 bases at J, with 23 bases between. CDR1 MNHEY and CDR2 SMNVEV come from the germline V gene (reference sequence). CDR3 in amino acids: CASRGTGMIESEKLFF. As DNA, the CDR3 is TGTGCCAGCCGGGGGACGGGAATGATAGAGAGTGAAAAACTGTTTTTT.

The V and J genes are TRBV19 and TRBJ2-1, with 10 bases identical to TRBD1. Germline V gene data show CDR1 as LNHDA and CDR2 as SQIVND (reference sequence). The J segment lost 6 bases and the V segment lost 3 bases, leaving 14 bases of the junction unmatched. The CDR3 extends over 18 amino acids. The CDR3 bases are TGTGCCAGTAGTATCCGTGGGTGGGGGGACAGGGGTATCAATGAGCAGTTCTTC. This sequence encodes CASSIRGWGDRGINEQFF.

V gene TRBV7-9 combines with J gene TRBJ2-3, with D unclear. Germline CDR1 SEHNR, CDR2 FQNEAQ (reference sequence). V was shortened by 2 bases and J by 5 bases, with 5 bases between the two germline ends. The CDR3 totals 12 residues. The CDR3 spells CASSLLVDTQYF. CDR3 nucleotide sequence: TGTGCCAGCAGCTTACTCGTAGATACGCAGTATTTT.

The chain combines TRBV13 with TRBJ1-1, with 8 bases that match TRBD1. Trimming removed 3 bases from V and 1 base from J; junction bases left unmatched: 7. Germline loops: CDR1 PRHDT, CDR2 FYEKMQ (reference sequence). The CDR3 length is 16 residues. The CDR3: CASSFDRGGANTEAFF. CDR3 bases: TGTGCCAGCAGCTTCGACAGGGGTGGTGCGAACACTGAAGCTTTCTTT. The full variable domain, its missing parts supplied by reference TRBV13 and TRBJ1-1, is AAGVIQSPRHLIKEKRETATLKCYPIPRHDTVYWYQQGPGQDPQFLISFYEKMQSDKGSIPDRFSAQQFSDYHSELNMSSLELGDSALYFCASSFDRGGANTEAFFGQGTRLTVV.